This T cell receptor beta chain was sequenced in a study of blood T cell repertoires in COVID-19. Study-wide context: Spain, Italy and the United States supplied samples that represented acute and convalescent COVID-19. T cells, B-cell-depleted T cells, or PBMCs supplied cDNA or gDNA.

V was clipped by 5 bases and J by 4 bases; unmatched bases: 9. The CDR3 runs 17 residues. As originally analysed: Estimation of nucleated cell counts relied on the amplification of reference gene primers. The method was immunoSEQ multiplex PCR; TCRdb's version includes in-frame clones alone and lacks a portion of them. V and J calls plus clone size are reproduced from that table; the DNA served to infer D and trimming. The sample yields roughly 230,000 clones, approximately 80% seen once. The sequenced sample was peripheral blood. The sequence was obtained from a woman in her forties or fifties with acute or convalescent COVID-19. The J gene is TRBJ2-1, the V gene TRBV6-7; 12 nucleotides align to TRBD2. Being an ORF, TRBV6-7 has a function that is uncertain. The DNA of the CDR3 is TGTGCCAGCAGTCTTCCCCGGACTAGCGGGGTTTACAATGAGCAGTTCTTC. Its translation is CASSLPRTSGVYNEQFF.